Below are 2 T cell receptor beta chains sequenced from a single sample in a study of T cell clonality in common variable immunodeficiency (dated by TCRdb to the mid-2010s). Library preparation was by the immunoSEQ multiplex PCR assay. TCRdb took over this immuneACCESS table, retaining in-frame rearrangements with V and J assigned. Such tables are incomplete; in checked studies, under half of the missing clones stem from an unresolved V gene, and the remainder is unexplained. This sample was tabulated with about 52,000 clones, among which there are no singletons. The ten largest clones add up to under 2% of the sample. Input material: peripheral blood mononuclear cells. The origin of the receptors is a person between 18 and 75 years old in good health.

This clone was observed a handful of times. Read sequence stops 3 residues before the CDR3 end, and the germline J gene provides the missing end. This chain links TRBV5-6 with TRBJ1-1; D may be TRBD1 (5 bases). This CDR3 comprises 14 residues. The V end was cut by 5 bases, the J end by 0 bases, with 11 bases between. Per germline, CDR1 SGHDT and CDR2 YYEEEE. CDR3 bases read: TGTGCCAGCAGTCGTGACAGCATGAACACTGAA. Protein sequence: CASSRDSMNTE. The entire CDR3 protein is CASSRDSMNTEAFF. Filled out from reference TRBV5-6 and TRBJ1-1, the complete variable domain reads DAGVTQSPTHLIKTRGQQVTLRCSPKSGHDTVSWYQQALGQGPQFIFQYYEEEERQRGNFPDRFSGHQFPNYSSELNVNALLLGDSALYLCASSRDSMNTEAFFGQGTRLTVV.

This clone was counted many times. The CDR3 end lies 3 residues beyond the end of the read and is filled in from the germline J gene. J is TRBJ2-5 and V is TRBV29-1; D not certain. CDR3 length: 12 residues. V lost 1 base and J lost 0, with 3 bases in between. Germline assignment: CDR1 SQVTM and CDR2 ANQGSEA. Incomplete CDR3 DNA: TGCAGCGTTGAAGTCAACCAAGAGACC. Translation gives CSVEVNQET. The whole CDR3 protein is CSVEVNQETQYF.